These T cell receptor beta chains were read from a single sample in a study of naive and memory T cell subsets. TCRdb called the UMI-ligation and nested PCR reads again in MiXCR, with one record for every CDR3 protein. The sample includes 120,000 to 150,000 distinct CDR3 sequences, approximately 24% seen only once; the top ten take approximately 0.1%. The specimen sequenced was naive CD4+ T cells from blood. The source is a human donor in good health. Each CDR3 is given with its conserved first and last residue. D genes are given only for firm matches. Clone size is shown for a subset of rows, as once, few, many or a class of expanded clone.

D gene: TRBD2
V gene: TRBV2
J gene: TRBJ2-5
clone size: many
CDR3 DNA: TGTGCCAGCAGTCGTCAAGCGGGAGAGGTGGAGACCCAGTACTTC
CDR3 protein: CASSRQAGEVETQYF

D gene: TRBD1
V gene: TRBV2
J gene: TRBJ2-7
clone size: .
CDR3 DNA: TGTGCCAGCAGGAGGGACAGGGGGAAAGAGCAGTACTTC
CDR3 protein: CASRRDRGKEQYF

D gene: .
V gene: TRBV5-1
J gene: TRBJ2-7
clone size: .
CDR3 DNA: TGCGCCAGCGGAGGGGACACGGGAGGTTTCGAGCATTACTTC
CDR3 protein: CASGGDTGGFEHYF

D gene: .
V gene: TRBV5-6
J gene: TRBJ2-7
clone size: .
CDR3 DNA: TGTGCCAGCAGCCGTCGGGAACTAGACCGCAGCGACGAGCAGTACTTC
CDR3 protein: CASSRRELDRSDEQYF

D gene: .
V gene: TRBV3-1
J gene: TRBJ2-5
clone size: .
CDR3 DNA: TGTGCCAGCAGCCATCGCGGGGACCAAGAGACCCAGTACTTC
CDR3 protein: CASSHRGDQETQYF

D gene: .
V gene: TRBV7-9
J gene: TRBJ2-5
clone size: .
CDR3 DNA: TGTGCCAGCAGCCTCCCCGTGGGCGGGGAGACCCAGTACTTC
CDR3 protein: CASSLPVGGETQYF

D gene: .
V gene: TRBV20-1
J gene: TRBJ1-4
clone size: .
CDR3 DNA: TGCAGTGCTAGAGATAATTGGGATGAAAAACTGTTTTTT
CDR3 protein: CSARDNWDEKLFF

D gene: TRBD2
V gene: TRBV7-9
J gene: TRBJ2-7
clone size: few
CDR3 DNA: TGTGCCAGCAGCCCCCGGACTAGCGGACTCTACGAGCAGTACTTC
CDR3 protein: CASSPRTSGLYEQYF

D gene: TRBD1
V gene: TRBV29-1
J gene: TRBJ1-1
clone size: .
CDR3 DNA: TGCAGCGTGGAAAACAGGGGAGGGAACACTGAAGCTTTCTTT
CDR3 protein: CSVENRGGNTEAFF

D gene: TRBD1
V gene: TRBV7-2
J gene: TRBJ2-2
clone size: .
CDR3 DNA: TGTGCCAGCAGCCACGGGACAGGGGTAACCACCGGGGAGCTGTTTTTT
CDR3 protein: CASSHGTGVTTGELFF

D gene: .
V gene: TRBV7-8
J gene: TRBJ2-5
clone size: many
CDR3 DNA: TGTGCCAGCAGCCCACGGCCGGGCCCCGCTCCCCTTGGTGAGACCCAGTACTTC
CDR3 protein: CASSPRPGPAPLGETQYF

D gene: .
V gene: TRBV5-1
J gene: TRBJ2-3
clone size: many
CDR3 DNA: TGCGCCAGCAGCTTCGAGTACACAGATACGCAGTATTTT
CDR3 protein: CASSFEYTDTQYF

D gene: .
V gene: TRBV20-1
J gene: TRBJ2-3
clone size: .
CDR3 DNA: TGCAGTGCTAGAGATCAGGGAGCGTATACGCAGTATTTT
CDR3 protein: CSARDQGAYTQYF

D gene: TRBD2
V gene: TRBV28
J gene: TRBJ2-1
clone size: few
CDR3 DNA: TGTGCCAGCAGTTTACGAGGACTAGCGGAAACCTACAATGAGCAGTTCTTC
CDR3 protein: CASSLRGLAETYNEQFF

D gene: .
V gene: TRBV28
J gene: TRBJ2-5
clone size: many
CDR3 DNA: TGTGCCAGCAGCCAAGCCGGGAGCCAAAAAGAGACCCAGTACTTC
CDR3 protein: CASSQAGSQKETQYF

D gene: .
V gene: TRBV20-1
J gene: TRBJ1-1
clone size: few
CDR3 DNA: TGCAGTGCTGGAAAGACACAGGGGAACACTGAAGCTTTCTTT
CDR3 protein: CSAGKTQGNTEAFF

D gene: TRBD1
V gene: TRBV2
J gene: TRBJ1-2
clone size: many
CDR3 DNA: TGTGCCAGCAGTCTCCGGGACAGGGGCGATTATGGCTACACCTTC
CDR3 protein: CASSLRDRGDYGYTF

D gene: .
V gene: TRBV29-1
J gene: TRBJ1-5
clone size: few
CDR3 DNA: TGCAGCGTACGGCTACAGGGAAAGCAGCCCCAGCATTTT
CDR3 protein: CSVRLQGKQPQHF

D gene: .
V gene: TRBV6-5
J gene: TRBJ2-1
clone size: many
CDR3 DNA: TGTGCCAGCAGTTACGATAAGGGACACTACAATGAGCAGTTCTTC
CDR3 protein: CASSYDKGHYNEQFF

D gene: .
V gene: TRBV12-3/TRBV12-4
J gene: TRBJ2-7
clone size: .
CDR3 DNA: TGTGCCAGCAGTATACAGCGGAGGGGGCACGAGCAGTACTTC
CDR3 protein: CASSIQRRGHEQYF

D gene: .
V gene: TRBV7-9
J gene: TRBJ2-7
clone size: .
CDR3 DNA: TGTGCCAGCAGCTCCTGGGGGGACGGCTTAAGCTCCTACGAGCAGTACTTC
CDR3 protein: CASSSWGDGLSSYEQYF

D gene: .
V gene: TRBV7-9
J gene: TRBJ2-1
clone size: many
CDR3 DNA: TGTGCCAGCAGCACCGTAGGGCGACAGCAGTTCTTC
CDR3 protein: CASSTVGRQQFF

D gene: TRBD2
V gene: TRBV6-2/TRBV6-3
J gene: TRBJ2-1
clone size: many
CDR3 DNA: TGTGCCAGCAGTTACCCGTTGCGGGAGGGCCCCAATGAGCAGTTCTTC
CDR3 protein: CASSYPLREGPNEQFF

D gene: .
V gene: TRBV28
J gene: TRBJ2-5
clone size: .
CDR3 DNA: TGTGCCAGCAGTTTGGGAATACGGGGTACCGAAGAGACCCAGTACTTC
CDR3 protein: CASSLGIRGTEETQYF

D gene: .
V gene: TRBV18
J gene: TRBJ2-1
clone size: .
CDR3 DNA: TGTGCCAGCTCACCGCTGGGGACCCGACTTGAGCAGTTCTTC
CDR3 protein: CASSPLGTRLEQFF

D gene: .
V gene: TRBV7-9
J gene: TRBJ2-1
clone size: many
CDR3 DNA: TGTGCCGGGACTCGGGAGCTGGGGAAAGGCAATGAGCAGTTCTTC
CDR3 protein: CAGTRELGKGNEQFF

D gene: TRBD2
V gene: TRBV19
J gene: TRBJ2-1
clone size: .
CDR3 DNA: TGTGCCAGTAGTCCGCGAACTAGCGGGAGCAGCTCCTACAATGAGCAGTTCTTC
CDR3 protein: CASSPRTSGSSSYNEQFF

D gene: TRBD2
V gene: TRBV5-1
J gene: TRBJ2-1
clone size: .
CDR3 DNA: TGCGCCAGCAGCGCGGCGGGACTAGCGGGATTTGATGAGCAGTTCTTC
CDR3 protein: CASSAAGLAGFDEQFF

D gene: .
V gene: TRBV5-1
J gene: TRBJ2-1
clone size: few
CDR3 DNA: TGCGCCAGCAGCGCCGACGGACACAATGAGCAGTTCTTC
CDR3 protein: CASSADGHNEQFF

D gene: .
V gene: TRBV7-2
J gene: TRBJ2-7
clone size: .
CDR3 DNA: TGTGCCAGCAGCTTAGTGTCCGAGCAGTACTTC
CDR3 protein: CASSLVSEQYF

D gene: .
V gene: TRBV20-1
J gene: TRBJ2-7
clone size: .
CDR3 DNA: TGCAGTGCTTCTCCCTACGAGCAGTACTTC
CDR3 protein: CSASPYEQYF

D gene: .
V gene: TRBV7-2
J gene: TRBJ2-1
clone size: .
CDR3 DNA: TGTGCCAGCAGCCCCCAAAAAACCACTAGGACTCTTCGGCAGTTCTTC
CDR3 protein: CASSPQKTTRTLRQFF

D gene: TRBD2
V gene: TRBV9
J gene: TRBJ2-1
clone size: .
CDR3 DNA: TGTGCCAGCAGCGCGCTAGCGGGAGGGTCGAGTGAGCAGTTCTTC
CDR3 protein: CASSALAGGSSEQFF

D gene: .
V gene: TRBV7-6
J gene: TRBJ1-1
clone size: few
CDR3 DNA: TGTGCCAGCAGCTTAGCCCAGAACACTGAAGCTTTCTTT
CDR3 protein: CASSLAQNTEAFF

D gene: TRBD1
V gene: TRBV20-1
J gene: TRBJ2-2
clone size: .
CDR3 DNA: TGCAGTGCAAGAAGACAGGGCCCTAACACCGGGGAGCTGTTTTTT
CDR3 protein: CSARRQGPNTGELFF

D gene: .
V gene: TRBV6-4
J gene: TRBJ1-1
clone size: few
CDR3 DNA: TGTGCCAGCAGTTCGGTGTCGAACACTGAAGCTTTCTTT
CDR3 protein: CASSSVSNTEAFF

D gene: TRBD2
V gene: TRBV6-1
J gene: TRBJ2-3
clone size: few
CDR3 DNA: TGTGCCAGCAGTACGTGGATTAGCGGGAGTTCGACGGATACGCAGTATTTT
CDR3 protein: CASSTWISGSSTDTQYF

D gene: TRBD1
V gene: TRBV12-3/TRBV12-4
J gene: TRBJ2-7
clone size: few
CDR3 DNA: TGTGCCAGCAGTTTAGAAACAGGGGGTATTAGTGGGCAGTACTTC
CDR3 protein: CASSLETGGISGQYF

D gene: TRBD2
V gene: TRBV20-1
J gene: TRBJ2-1
clone size: many
CDR3 DNA: TGCAGTGCCCGAAAAAGCGGGGGTTTCTTC
CDR3 protein: CSARKSGGFF

D gene: .
V gene: TRBV20-1
J gene: TRBJ1-2
clone size: once
CDR3 DNA: TGCATTGCCCCCGGGACGGCTTCTTCTAGAGGCTACACCTTC
CDR3 protein: CIAPGTASSRGYTF

D gene: .
V gene: TRBV4-2
J gene: TRBJ2-5
clone size: few
CDR3 DNA: TGTGCCAGCAGCCTATCTTCTGGACAAATGTACCAAGAGACCCAGTACTTC
CDR3 protein: CASSLSSGQMYQETQYF

D gene: .
V gene: TRBV10-3
J gene: TRBJ1-1
clone size: .
CDR3 DNA: TGTGCCATCAGTGAGTCCTCGAGAATAAACACTGAAGCTTTCTTT
CDR3 protein: CAISESSRINTEAFF

D gene: TRBD2
V gene: TRBV5-8
J gene: TRBJ2-5
clone size: few
CDR3 DNA: TGTGCCAGCAGCTTGGCTCTTGGGACTAGTAGAGAGACCCAGTACTTC
CDR3 protein: CASSLALGTSRETQYF

D gene: .
V gene: TRBV11-2
J gene: TRBJ1-2
clone size: .
CDR3 DNA: TGTGCCAGCAGTACGACAGGTTCCGGCTACACCTTC
CDR3 protein: CASSTTGSGYTF

D gene: TRBD2
V gene: TRBV15
J gene: TRBJ2-1
clone size: .
CDR3 DNA: TGTGCCACCAGCAGACCTGGGACTACGGACAATGAGCAGTTCTTC
CDR3 protein: CATSRPGTTDNEQFF

D gene: TRBD2
V gene: TRBV14
J gene: TRBJ2-2
clone size: .
CDR3 DNA: TGTGCCAGCAGCGGGGGACTAGCGGGAATCACCGGGGAGCTGTTTTTT
CDR3 protein: CASSGGLAGITGELFF

D gene: TRBD1
V gene: TRBV5-1
J gene: TRBJ2-6
clone size: .
CDR3 DNA: TGCGCCAGCAGCTTGGGCGGACAGGGGGCCGCTGGGGCCAACGTCCTGACTTTC
CDR3 protein: CASSLGGQGAAGANVLTF